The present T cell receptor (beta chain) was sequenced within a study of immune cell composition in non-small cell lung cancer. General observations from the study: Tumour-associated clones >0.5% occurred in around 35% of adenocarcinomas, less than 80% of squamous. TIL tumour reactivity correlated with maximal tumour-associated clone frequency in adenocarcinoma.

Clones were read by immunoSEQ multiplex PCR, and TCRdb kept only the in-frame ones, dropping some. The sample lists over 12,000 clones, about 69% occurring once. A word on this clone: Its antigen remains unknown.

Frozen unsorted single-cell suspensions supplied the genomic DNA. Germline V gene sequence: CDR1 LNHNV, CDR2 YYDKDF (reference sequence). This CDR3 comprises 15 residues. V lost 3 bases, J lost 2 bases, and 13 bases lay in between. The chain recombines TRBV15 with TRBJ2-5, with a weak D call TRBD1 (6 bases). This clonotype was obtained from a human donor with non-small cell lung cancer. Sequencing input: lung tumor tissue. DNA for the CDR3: TGTGCCACCAGCAGGCTACTGGACAGTCAAGAGACCCAGTACTTC. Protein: CATSRLLDSQETQYF.